This T cell receptor beta chain came from a study of blood T cell repertoires in COVID-19. About the study: The cDNA or gDNA used as material had been derived from T cells, B-cell-depleted T cells, or PBMCs.

The CDR3 spans 13 residues. The V and J ends lost 6 bases and 1 base respectively, with 9 bases between them. Germline CDR1 and CDR2: MNHEY and SMNVEV (reference sequence). Per the original data handling: Researchers report that nucleated cell counts were estimated from reference gene primer amplification. TCRdb's table, derived via immunoSEQ multiplex PCR, lists solely in-frame clones and lacks some. The V and J calls and the clone size are those of that table, but D and trimming were determined from the DNA. The sample holds 300,000 to 400,000 clones; about nine tenths are singletons and the top ten take 6% to 8.5%.

The receptor was derived from a woman aged 65 to 85 with COVID-19, enrolled during active disease. The specimen sequenced was peripheral blood. The chain combines TRBV27 with TRBJ1-1; TRBD1 might be the D (6 bases). In DNA form, the CDR3 reads TGTGCCAGCAGCTACAGGGAGAACACTGAAGCTTTCTTT. Translation: CASSYRENTEAFF.